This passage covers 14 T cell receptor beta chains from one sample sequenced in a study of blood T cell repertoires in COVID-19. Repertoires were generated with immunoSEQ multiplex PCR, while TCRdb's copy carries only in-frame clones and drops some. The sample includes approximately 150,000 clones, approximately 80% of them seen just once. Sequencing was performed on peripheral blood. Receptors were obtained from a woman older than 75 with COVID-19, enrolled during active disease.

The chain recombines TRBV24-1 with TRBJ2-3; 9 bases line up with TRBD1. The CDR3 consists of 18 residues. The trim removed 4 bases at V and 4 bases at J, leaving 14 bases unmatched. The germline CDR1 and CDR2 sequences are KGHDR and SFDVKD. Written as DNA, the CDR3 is TGTGCCACCAGTGACCACAACAAGGGACAGGGAGCAGCAGATACGCAGTATTTT. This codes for CATSDHNKGQGAADTQYF.

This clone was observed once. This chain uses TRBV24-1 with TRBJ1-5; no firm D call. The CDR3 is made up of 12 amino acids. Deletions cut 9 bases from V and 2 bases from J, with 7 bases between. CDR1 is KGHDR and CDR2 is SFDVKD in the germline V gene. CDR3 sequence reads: CATVGGNQPQHF. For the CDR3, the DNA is TGTGCCACCGTGGGAGGCAATCAGCCCCAGCATTTT.

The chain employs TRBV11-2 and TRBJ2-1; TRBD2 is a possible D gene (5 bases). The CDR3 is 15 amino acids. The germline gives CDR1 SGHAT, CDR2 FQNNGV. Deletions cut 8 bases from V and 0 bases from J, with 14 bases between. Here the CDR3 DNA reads TGTGCCAGCTTGTCCGGGATGAGCTCCTACAATGAGCAGTTCTTC. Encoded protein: CASLSGMSSYNEQFF.

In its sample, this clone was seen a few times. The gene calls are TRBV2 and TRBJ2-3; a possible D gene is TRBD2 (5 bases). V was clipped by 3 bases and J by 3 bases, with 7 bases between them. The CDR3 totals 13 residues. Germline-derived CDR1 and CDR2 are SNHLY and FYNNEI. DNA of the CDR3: TGTGCCAGCAGTGATGAGGGAACAGATACGCAGTATTTT. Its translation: CASSDEGTDTQYF.

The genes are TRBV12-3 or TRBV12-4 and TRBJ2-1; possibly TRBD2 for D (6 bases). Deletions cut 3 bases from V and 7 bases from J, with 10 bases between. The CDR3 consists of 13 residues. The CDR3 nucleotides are TGTGCCAGCAGTTTCCGAGGAGGGAATGAGCAGTTCTTC. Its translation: CASSFRGGNEQFF.

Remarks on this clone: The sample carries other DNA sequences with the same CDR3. CDR3: CASSQIRGTEAFF. Here the CDR3 DNA reads TGTGCCAGCAGCCAAATCAGGGGGACTGAAGCTTTCTTT. This chain links TRBV3-1 (or the pseudogene TRBV3-2) with TRBJ1-1; TRBD1 aligns across 7 bases. Germline assignment: CDR1 LGHDT and CDR2 YNNKEL (reference sequence). The V segment lost 2 bases and the J segment 5 bases; nucleotides outside the gene matches: 2. The CDR3 runs 13 residues.

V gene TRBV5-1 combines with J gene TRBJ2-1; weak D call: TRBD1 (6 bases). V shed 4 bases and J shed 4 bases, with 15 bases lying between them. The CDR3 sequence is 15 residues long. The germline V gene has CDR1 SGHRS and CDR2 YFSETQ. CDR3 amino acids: CASSAQGGSYNEQFF. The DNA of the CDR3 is TGCGCCAGCAGCGCTCAAGGGGGATCGTACAATGAGCAGTTCTTC.

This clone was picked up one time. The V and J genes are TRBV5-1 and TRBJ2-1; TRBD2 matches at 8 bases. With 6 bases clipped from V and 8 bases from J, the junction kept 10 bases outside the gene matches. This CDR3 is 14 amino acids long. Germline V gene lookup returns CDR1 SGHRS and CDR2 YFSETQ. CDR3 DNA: TGCGCCAGCAACTTAGCGGGACTAGGGGATGAGCAGTTCTTC. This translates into CASNLAGLGDEQFF.

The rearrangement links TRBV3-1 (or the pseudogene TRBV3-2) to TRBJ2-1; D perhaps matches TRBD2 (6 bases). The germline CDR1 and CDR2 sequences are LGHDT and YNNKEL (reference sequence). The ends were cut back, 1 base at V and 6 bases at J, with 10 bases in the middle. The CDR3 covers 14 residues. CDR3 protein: CASSQVSGRNEQFF. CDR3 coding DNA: TGTGCCAGCAGCCAAGTTAGCGGACGCAATGAGCAGTTCTTC.

The CDR3 reads CASSHSRTGTDTQYF. The CDR3 bases are TGCGCCAGCAGCCACTCTAGGACTGGCACAGATACGCAGTATTTT. The chain carries TRBV5-1 and TRBJ2-3; D might be TRBD2 (5 bases). CDR3 length equals 15 residues. V gave up 4 bases and J gave up 1 base, with 13 bases separating them. Per the germline V gene, CDR1 is SGHRS and CDR2 is YFSETQ.

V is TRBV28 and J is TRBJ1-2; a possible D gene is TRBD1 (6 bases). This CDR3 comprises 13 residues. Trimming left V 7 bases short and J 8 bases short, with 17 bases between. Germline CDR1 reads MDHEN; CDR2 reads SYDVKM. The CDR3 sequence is CASTLQGLRGYTF. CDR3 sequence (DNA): TGTGCCAGCACCCTGCAGGGGTTGAGGGGCTACACCTTC.

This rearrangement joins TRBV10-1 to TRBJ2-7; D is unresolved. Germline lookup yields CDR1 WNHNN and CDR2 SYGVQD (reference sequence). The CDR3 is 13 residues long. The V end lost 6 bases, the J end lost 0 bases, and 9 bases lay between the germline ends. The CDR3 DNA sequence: TGCGCCAGCAGGCCCTTGAGCTCCTACGAGCAGTACTTC. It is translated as CASRPLSSYEQYF.

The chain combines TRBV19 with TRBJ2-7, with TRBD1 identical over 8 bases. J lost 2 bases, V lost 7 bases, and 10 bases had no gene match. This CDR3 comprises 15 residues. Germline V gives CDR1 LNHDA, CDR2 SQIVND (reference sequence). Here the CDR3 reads CASTEALGQAYEQYF. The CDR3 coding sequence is TGTGCCAGTACCGAAGCCCTGGGACAGGCCTACGAGCAGTACTTC. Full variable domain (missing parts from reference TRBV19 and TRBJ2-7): DGGITQSPKYLFRKEGQNVTLSCEQNLNHDAMYWYRQDPGQGLRLIYYSQIVNDFQKGDIAEGYSVSREKKESFPLTVTSAQKNPTAFYLCASTEALGQAYEQYFGPGTRLTVT.

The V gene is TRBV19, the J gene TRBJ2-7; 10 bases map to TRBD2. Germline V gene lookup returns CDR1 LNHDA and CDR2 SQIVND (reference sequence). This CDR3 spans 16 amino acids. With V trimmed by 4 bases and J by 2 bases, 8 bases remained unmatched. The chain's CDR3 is CASSTPGLAKAYEQYF. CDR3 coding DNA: TGTGCCAGTAGTACCCCGGGACTAGCGAAAGCCTACGAGCAGTACTTC.